This TCR beta chain derives from a study of identical twins. Healthy Caucasian individuals made up all the donors. V was trimmed by 6 bases and J by 7 bases, leaving 16 bases between them. The CDR3 is made up of 13 amino acids. TCRdb fed the 5' RACE reads into MiXCR, producing one record per CDR3 protein. This sample has around 1.7 million distinct CDR3 sequences; about 32% occur once, and the top ten carry about 0.25%. Study-wide results and limits: Potential partial confounding of zero-insertion analyses by invariant MAIT and iNKT cells was noted. Models, which agreed with sharing between unrelated individuals, nonetheless underestimated the out-of-frame TCR alpha sharing seen in monozygotic twins. Fewer insertions marked abundant cord blood beta clonotypes; young adult naive trended weakly, memory not at all.

Regarding this clonotype: The antigen is undetermined.

J is TRBJ2-7 and V is TRBV12-3 or TRBV12-4; TRBD1 is a possible D gene (6 bases). The TCR originated in a newborn girl in good health. Material: cord blood. The CDR3 nucleotides are TGTGCCAGCAGCTGGACAGTGAACAATGAGCAGTACTTC. This encodes CASSWTVNNEQYF.